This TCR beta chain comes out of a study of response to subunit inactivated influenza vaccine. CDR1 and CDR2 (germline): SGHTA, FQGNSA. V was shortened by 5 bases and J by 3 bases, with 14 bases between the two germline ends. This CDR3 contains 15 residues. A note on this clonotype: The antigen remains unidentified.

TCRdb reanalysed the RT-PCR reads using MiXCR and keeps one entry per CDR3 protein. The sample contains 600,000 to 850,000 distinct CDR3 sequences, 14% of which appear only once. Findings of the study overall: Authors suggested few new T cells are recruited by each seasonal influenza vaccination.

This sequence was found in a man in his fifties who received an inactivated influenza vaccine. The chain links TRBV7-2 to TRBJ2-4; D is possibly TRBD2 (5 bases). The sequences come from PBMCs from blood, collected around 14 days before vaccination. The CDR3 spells CASSQTSFVKNIQYF. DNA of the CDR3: TGTGCCAGCAGCCAAACTAGTTTCGTCAAAAACATTCAGTACTTC.